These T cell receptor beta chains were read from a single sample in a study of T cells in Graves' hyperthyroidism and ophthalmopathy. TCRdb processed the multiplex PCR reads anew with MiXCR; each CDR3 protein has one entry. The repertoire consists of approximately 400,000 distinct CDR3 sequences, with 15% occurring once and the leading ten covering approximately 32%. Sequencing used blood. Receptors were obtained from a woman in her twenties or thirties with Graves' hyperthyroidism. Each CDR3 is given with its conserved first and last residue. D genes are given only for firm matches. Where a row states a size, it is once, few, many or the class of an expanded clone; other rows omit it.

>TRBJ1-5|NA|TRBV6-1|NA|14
TGTGCCAGCATTTTCAGGGCAAGCAATCAGCCCCAGCATTTT
CASIFRASNQPQHF
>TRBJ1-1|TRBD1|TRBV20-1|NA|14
TGCAGTGCTAGCCCCTGGGACAGGGACACTGAAGCTTTCTTT
CSASPWDRDTEAFF
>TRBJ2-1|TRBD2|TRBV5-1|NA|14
TGCGCCAGCAGCTCGGGAGGTCGGGAAGGTGAGCAGTTCTTC
CASSSGGREGEQFF
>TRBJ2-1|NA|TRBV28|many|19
TGTGCCAGTCCTCGCACCCCCACTAGCCCCAACTGGGTAAACAATGAGCAGTTCTTC
CASPRTPTSPNWVNNEQFF
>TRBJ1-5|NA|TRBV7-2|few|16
TGTGCCAGCAGCTCAAGAGGGGGGGCCAGCAATCAGCCCCAGCATTTT
CASSSRGGASNQPQHF
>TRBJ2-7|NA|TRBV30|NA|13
TGTGCCTGGGGGACCGGGGGAAACTACGAGCAGTACTTC
CAWGTGGNYEQYF
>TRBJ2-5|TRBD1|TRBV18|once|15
TGTGCCAGCTCACCAGGGACAGGGCCACAAGAGACCCAGTACTTC
CASSPGTGPQETQYF
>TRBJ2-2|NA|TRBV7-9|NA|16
TGTGCCAGCAGCTCCCGCGCGCGGGGGAACACCGGGGAGCTGTTTTTT
CASSSRARGNTGELFF
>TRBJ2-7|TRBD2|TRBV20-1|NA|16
TGCAGTGCTAGAGATCCCGGGACTAGCGGGACCTACGAGCAGTACTTC
CSARDPGTSGTYEQYF
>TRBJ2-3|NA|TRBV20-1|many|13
TGCAGTGCTAGCGGGAGTATCGCAGATACGCAGTATTTT
CSASGSIADTQYF
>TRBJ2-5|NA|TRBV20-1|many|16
TGCAGTGCTAGAGATATGAGTAGGGGTCAACAAGAGACCCAGTACTTC
CSARDMSRGQQETQYF
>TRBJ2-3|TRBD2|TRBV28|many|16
TGTGCCAGCAGTTTCTGGCAGCGGGAGGGCGGGGATACGCAGTATTTT
CASSFWQREGGDTQYF
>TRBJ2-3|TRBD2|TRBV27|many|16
TGTGCCAGCAGTACGGAACTAGCGGGAGTTTTGGATACGCAGTATTTT
CASSTELAGVLDTQYF
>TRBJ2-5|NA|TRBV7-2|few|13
TGTGCCAGCAGCACCCCGGGCTACGAGACCCAGTACTTC
CASSTPGYETQYF
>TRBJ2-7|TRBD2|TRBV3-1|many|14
TGTGCCAGCAGTGCTTTGGGCGGGAGGTACGAGCAGTACTTC
CASSALGGRYEQYF
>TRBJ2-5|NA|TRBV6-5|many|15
TGTGCCAGCAGTTACTCGAATCAGGTCGGAGAGACCCAGTACTTC
CASSYSNQVGETQYF
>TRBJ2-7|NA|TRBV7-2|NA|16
TGTGCCAGCAGCTTAGAGACCTCGGCCTATCCCTACGAGCAGTACTTC
CASSLETSAYPYEQYF
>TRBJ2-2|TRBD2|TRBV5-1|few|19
TGCGCCAGCACTCGGACTAGCGGGGACCGCCCTGGGAACACCGGGGAGCTGTTTTTT
CASTRTSGDRPGNTGELFF
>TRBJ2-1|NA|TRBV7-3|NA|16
TGTGCCAGCAGCTTAGGGGGAGGATCTGTGGGGAATGAGCAGTTCTTC
CASSLGGGSVGNEQFF
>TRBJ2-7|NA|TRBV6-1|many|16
TGTGCCAGCGGGGGCATTGGGGCCGATAGTGTCTACGAGCAGTACTTC
CASGGIGADSVYEQYF
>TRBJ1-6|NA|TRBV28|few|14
TGTGCCAGCAGTTTTCAGGGGCCTAGTTCACCCCTCCACTTT
CASSFQGPSSPLHF
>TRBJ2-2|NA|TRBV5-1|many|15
TGCGCCAGCATGGAGGGGACGAAAAACACCGGGGAGCTGTTTTTT
CASMEGTKNTGELFF
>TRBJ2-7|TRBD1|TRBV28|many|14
TGTGCCAGCAGTTCCACACAGGGGCGCTACGAGCAGTACTTC
CASSSTQGRYEQYF
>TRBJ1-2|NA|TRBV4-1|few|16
TGCGCCAGCAGCCGAGCACGGGACGACTTTAACTATGGCTACACCTTC
CASSRARDDFNYGYTF
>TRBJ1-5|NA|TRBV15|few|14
TGTGCCACCAGCAGAGGGGGTACCAATCAGCCCCAGCATTTT
CATSRGGTNQPQHF
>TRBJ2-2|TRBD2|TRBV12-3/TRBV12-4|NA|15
TGTGCCAGCAGTCACGGGAGGGGGGGAACCGGGGAGCTGTTTTTT
CASSHGRGGTGELFF
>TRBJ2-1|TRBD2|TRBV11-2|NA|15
TGCGCCAGCAGCCAAGGACTAGCGGGGGAGGATGAGCAGTTCTTC
CASSQGLAGEDEQFF
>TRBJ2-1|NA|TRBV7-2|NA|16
TGTGCCAGCAGCTTAGCGTCGGGAAGCGCATACAATGAGCAGTTCTTC
CASSLASGSAYNEQFF
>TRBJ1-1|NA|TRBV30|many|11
TGTGGAGGACAGCAGAACACTGAAGCTTTCTTT
CGGQQNTEAFF
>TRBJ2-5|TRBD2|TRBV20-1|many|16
TGCAGTGCTGGAACCGGGACTAGCGGGAGTCGGGAGACCCAGTACTTC
CSAGTGTSGSRETQYF
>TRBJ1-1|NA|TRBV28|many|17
TGTGCCAGCAGTTTATGGGGAACAGGGAGACTGAACACTGAAGCTTTCTTT
CASSLWGTGRLNTEAFF
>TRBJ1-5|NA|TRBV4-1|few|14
TGCGCCACCTCTTTGGTGCCGACGGATCAGCCCCAGCATTTT
CATSLVPTDQPQHF
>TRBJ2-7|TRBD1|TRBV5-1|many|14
TGCGCCAGCAGCCAGACAGGGTCTCCCTACGAGCAGTACTTC
CASSQTGSPYEQYF
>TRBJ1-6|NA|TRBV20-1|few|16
TGCAGTGCTAGATTGGGGCAGAGCTCCTATAATTCACCCCTCCACTTT
CSARLGQSSYNSPLHF
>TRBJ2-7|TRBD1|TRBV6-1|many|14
TGTGCCAGCACCGGGACAGGGAGATCCTACGAGCAGTACTTC
CASTGTGRSYEQYF
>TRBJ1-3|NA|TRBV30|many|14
TGTGCCTGGAGCCCCAGCTCATCTGGAAACACCATATATTTT
CAWSPSSSGNTIYF
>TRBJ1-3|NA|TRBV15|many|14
TGTGCCACCAGCAGACCTTCCTCTGGAAACACCATATATTTT
CATSRPSSGNTIYF
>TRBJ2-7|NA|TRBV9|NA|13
TGTGCCAGCTCTAAAGACCCAGGGGACGAGCAGTACTTC
CASSKDPGDEQYF
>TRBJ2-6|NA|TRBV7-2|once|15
TGTGCCAGCAGCCCCCGGCAGGTGGGGGCCAACGTCCTGACTTTC
CASSPRQVGANVLTF
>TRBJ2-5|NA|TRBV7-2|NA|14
TGTGCCAGCAGCCTCAGTACTAGCCCCCAGACCCAGTACTTC
CASSLSTSPQTQYF
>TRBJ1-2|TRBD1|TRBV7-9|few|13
TGTGCCAGCAGCCTTGACAGGGACGAGGGCTACACCTTC
CASSLDRDEGYTF
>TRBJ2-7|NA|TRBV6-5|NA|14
TGTGCCAGCAGTTACTCGGGACACGAGGGCGAGCAGTACTTC
CASSYSGHEGEQYF
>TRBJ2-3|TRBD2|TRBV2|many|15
TGTGCCAGCGGGGGAGGGGCTAGCGCCACAGATACGCAGTATTTT
CASGGGASATDTQYF
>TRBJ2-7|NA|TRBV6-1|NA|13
TGTGCCAGCAGGAGAGAGGGACCCTACGAGCAGTACTTC
CASRREGPYEQYF
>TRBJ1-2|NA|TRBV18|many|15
TGTGCCAGCTCACCGGGCGGCGGGGACGGCTATGGCTACACCTTC
CASSPGGGDGYGYTF
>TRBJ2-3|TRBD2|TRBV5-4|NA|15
TGTGCCAGCAGCTTGGTTGCGCGGGAGTCAGATACGCAGTATTTT
CASSLVARESDTQYF
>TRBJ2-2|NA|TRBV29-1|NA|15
TGCACCCCGCGGAGTAGGGTTTGGGACACCGGGGAGCTGTTTTTT
CTPRSRVWDTGELFF
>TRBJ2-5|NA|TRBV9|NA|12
TGTGCCAGCAGCCCCCATGGGGAGACCCAGTACTTC
CASSPHGETQYF
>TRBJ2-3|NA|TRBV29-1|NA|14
TGCAGCGTTGTCAGAGACACTAGCACAGATACGCAGTATTTT
CSVVRDTSTDTQYF
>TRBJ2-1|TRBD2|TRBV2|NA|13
TGTGCCAGCAGGGGTAGCGGGAGTCGTGAGCAGTTCTTC
CASRGSGSREQFF
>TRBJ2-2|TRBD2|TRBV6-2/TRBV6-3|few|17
TGTGCCAGCAGCACTACCTCCGGGACTAGGAACACCGGGGAGCTGTTTTTT
CASSTTSGTRNTGELFF
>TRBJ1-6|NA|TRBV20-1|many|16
TGCAGTGCTAGACTATATGGGACGGAATTTAATTCACCCCTCCACTTT
CSARLYGTEFNSPLHF
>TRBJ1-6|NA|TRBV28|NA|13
TGTGCCAGCAGTTCGCAGGGGCCGTCACCCCCCCACTTT
CASSSQGPSPPHF